A selection of T cell receptor beta chains follows, all from one sample in a study of cytomegalovirus exposure and HLA in healthy donors. This table comes from immunoSEQ multiplex PCR, and its TCRdb copy is limited to in-frame clones, with some not included. The sample has about 190,000 clones, less than 85% seen once. The sequencing input was PBMCs. Every receptor here comes from a man aged 25 to 40 in good health and CMV-seropositive. Both conserved end residues are part of each CDR3. A D gene is named only where the DNA matches it firmly. Not every row has a clone size; where given, it reads once, few, many or a size class.

>NA|TRBV19|TRBD2|TRBJ2-5
TGTGCCAGTAGTTCTCTAGCGGGGGACCAAGAGACCCAGTACTTC
CASSSLAGDQETQYF
>NA|TRBV6-1|NA|TRBJ1-1
TGTGCCAGCAGTGAATCCCTACTTCTCGGGGGAAACACTGAAGCTTTCTTT
CASSESLLLGGNTEAFF
>NA|TRBV2|NA|TRBJ2-7
TGTGCCAGCAAGTCCACTGCCAGGTCCTACGAGCAGTACTTC
CASKSTARSYEQYF
>NA|TRBV4-3|TRBD2|TRBJ2-1
TGCGCCAGCAGCCCAAGCGGGACTAGGCCCAATGAGCAGTTCTTC
CASSPSGTRPNEQFF
>few|TRBV20-1|NA|TRBJ1-2
TGCAGTGCTCAGGGAGGCTACACCTTC
CSAQGGYTF
>NA|TRBV21-1|NA|TRBJ1-1
TGTGCCAGCAGCAATTGGAGGGTTTTCACTGAAGCTTTCTTT
CASSNWRVFTEAFF
>NA|TRBV25-1|TRBD1|TRBJ1-2
TGTGCCAGCAGCCTCCCGGGACAGAGCTATGGCTACACCTTC
CASSLPGQSYGYTF
>few|TRBV6-6|NA|TRBJ2-2
TGTGCCTTTTTCAAAGCTCTCGGGTCCACCGGGGAGCTGTTTTTT
CAFFKALGSTGELFF
>NA|TRBV15|TRBD1|TRBJ1-3
TGTGCCACCAGGGACAGGCAACCGGGCCCTGGAAACACCATATATTTT
CATRDRQPGPGNTIYF
>NA|TRBV27|TRBD1|TRBJ1-5
TGTGCCAGCAGGGCCCAGGGGGGCGATCAGCCCCAGCATTTT
CASRAQGGDQPQHF
>NA|TRBV11-1|NA|TRBJ1-5
TGTGCCAGCAGCTTAGTCCAGGGGAGCAATCAGCCCCAGCATTTT
CASSLVQGSNQPQHF
>NA|TRBV19|NA|TRBJ1-2
TGTGCCAGTAATTTTGCCCGGGGCTATGGCTACACCTTC
CASNFARGYGYTF
>NA|TRBV6-4|TRBD1|TRBJ1-2
TGTGAAGACAGGGTCTATGGCTACACCTTC
CEDRVYGYTF
>NA|TRBV4-2|TRBD2|TRBJ2-3
TGTGCCAGCAGCCTCATAGCGGGTCCGGGCACAGATACGCAGTATTTT
CASSLIAGPGTDTQYF
>NA|TRBV6-5|NA|TRBJ2-3
TGTGCCAGCAGTTACTCGACCTATCACAGAACAGATACGCAGTATTTT
CASSYSTYHRTDTQYF
>NA|TRBV11-1|NA|TRBJ2-7
TGTGCCAGCAGCTTGCTACGAAGCTCCTACGAGCAGTACTTC
CASSLLRSSYEQYF
>NA|TRBV25-1|NA|TRBJ2-5
TGTGCCAGCAGTGAATCCAGCAGGGAAGAGTACCAAGAGACCCAGTACTTC
CASSESSREEYQETQYF
>NA|TRBV19|TRBD2|TRBJ2-7
TGTGCCAGTAGTATTCGCGGGGGATACGAGCAGTACTTC
CASSIRGGYEQYF
>NA|TRBV6-5|TRBD1|TRBJ1-1
TGTGCCAGCAGTTTCACCGGACAGGGGTCGAACACTGAAGCTTTCTTT
CASSFTGQGSNTEAFF
>NA|TRBV5-6|TRBD1|TRBJ1-3
TGTGCCAGCAGCCCGGACAGGAGCTCTGGAAACACCATATATTTT
CASSPDRSSGNTIYF
>NA|TRBV7-9|NA|TRBJ1-4
TGTGCCAGCAGCTTAATCCTGGACTATAATGAAAAACTGTTTTTT
CASSLILDYNEKLFF
>NA|TRBV28|NA|TRBJ1-4
TGTGCCAGCAGGCTCGAGGGGGCAACTAATGAAAAACTGTTTTTT
CASRLEGATNEKLFF